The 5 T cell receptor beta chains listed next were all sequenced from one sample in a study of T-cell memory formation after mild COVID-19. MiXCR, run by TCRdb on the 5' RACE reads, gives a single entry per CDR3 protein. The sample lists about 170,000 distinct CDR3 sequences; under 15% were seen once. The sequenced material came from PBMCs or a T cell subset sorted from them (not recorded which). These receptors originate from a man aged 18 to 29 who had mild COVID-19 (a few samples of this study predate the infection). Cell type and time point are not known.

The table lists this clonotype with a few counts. In DNA, the CDR3 is TGCGCCAGCAGTCAGGGCCCAAGCCGCGGCTACACCTTC. Its translation: CASSQGPSRGYTF. The rearrangement links TRBV5-1 to TRBJ1-2, with D possibly being TRBD1 (5 bases). CDR1 SGHRS and CDR2 YFSETQ come from the germline V gene. The CDR3 extends over 13 amino acids. Trimming removed 5 bases from V and 8 bases from J, with 16 bases in between.

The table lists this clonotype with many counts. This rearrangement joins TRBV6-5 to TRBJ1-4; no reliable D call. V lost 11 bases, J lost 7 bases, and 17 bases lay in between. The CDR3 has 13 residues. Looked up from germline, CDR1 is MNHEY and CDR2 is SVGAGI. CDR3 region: CASRLGRREKLFF. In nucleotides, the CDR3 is TGTGCCTCGCGGTTGGGGAGGCGTGAAAAACTGTTTTTT.

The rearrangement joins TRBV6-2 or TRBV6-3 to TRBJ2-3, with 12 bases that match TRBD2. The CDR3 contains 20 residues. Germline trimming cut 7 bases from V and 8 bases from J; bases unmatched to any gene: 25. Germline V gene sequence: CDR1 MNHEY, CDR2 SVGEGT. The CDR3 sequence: CASISYGASGGAIGVGTQYF. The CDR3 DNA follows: TGTGCCAGCATCTCATATGGAGCTAGCGGGGGGGCCATAGGAGTCGGTACGCAGTATTTT.

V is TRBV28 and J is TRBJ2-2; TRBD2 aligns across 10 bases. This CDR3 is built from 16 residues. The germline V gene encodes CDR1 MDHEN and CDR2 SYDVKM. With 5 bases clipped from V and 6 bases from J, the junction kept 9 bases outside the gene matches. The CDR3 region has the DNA TGTGCCAGCAGTACTTTAGCGGGGGGAATCCCCGGGGAGCTGTTTTTT. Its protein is CASSTLAGGIPGELFF.

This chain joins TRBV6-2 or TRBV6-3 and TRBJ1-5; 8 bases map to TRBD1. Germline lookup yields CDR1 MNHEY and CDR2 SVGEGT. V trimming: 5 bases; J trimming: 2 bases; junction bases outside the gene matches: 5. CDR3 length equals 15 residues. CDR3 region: CASSKQGDGNQPQHF. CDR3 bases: TGTGCCAGCAGTAAACAGGGGGACGGCAATCAGCCCCAGCATTTT.